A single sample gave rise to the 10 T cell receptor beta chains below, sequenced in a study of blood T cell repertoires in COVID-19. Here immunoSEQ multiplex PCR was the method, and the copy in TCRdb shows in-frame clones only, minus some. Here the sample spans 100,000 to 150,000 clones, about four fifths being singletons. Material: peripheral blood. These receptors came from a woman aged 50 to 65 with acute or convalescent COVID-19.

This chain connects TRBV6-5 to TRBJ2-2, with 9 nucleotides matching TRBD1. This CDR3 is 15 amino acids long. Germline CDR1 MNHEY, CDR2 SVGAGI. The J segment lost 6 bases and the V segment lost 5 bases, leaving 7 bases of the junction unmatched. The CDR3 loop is CASSLDRGGAGELFF. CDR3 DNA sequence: TGTGCCAGCAGTCTGGACAGGGGAGGTGCCGGGGAGCTGTTTTTT.

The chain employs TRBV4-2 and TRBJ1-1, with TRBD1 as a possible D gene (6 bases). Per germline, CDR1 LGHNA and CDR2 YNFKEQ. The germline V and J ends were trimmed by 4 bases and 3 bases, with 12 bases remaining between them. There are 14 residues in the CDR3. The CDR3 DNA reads TGTGCCAGCAGCCGGGCAGGGGACGACACTGAAGCTTTCTTT. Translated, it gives CASSRAGDDTEAFF.

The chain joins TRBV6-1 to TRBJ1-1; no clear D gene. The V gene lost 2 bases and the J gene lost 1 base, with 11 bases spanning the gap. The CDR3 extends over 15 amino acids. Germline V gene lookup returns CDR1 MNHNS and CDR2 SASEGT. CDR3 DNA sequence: TGTGCCAGCAGTGAAAGAGTGGAGCGGAACACTGAAGCTTTCTTT. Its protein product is CASSERVERNTEAFF.

DNA of the CDR3: TGTGCCACCAGTGATGGCCCCGGCGGGGGCCGATCCTACAATGAGCAGTTCTTC. The encoded protein is CATSDGPGGGRSYNEQFF. This chain links TRBV24-1 with TRBJ2-1; possible D gene TRBD2, 7 bases. The CDR3 loop spans 18 amino acids. V lost 3 bases and J 1 base, leaving 18 bases between the germline ends. Germline V CDR1 and CDR2: KGHDR, SFDVKD.

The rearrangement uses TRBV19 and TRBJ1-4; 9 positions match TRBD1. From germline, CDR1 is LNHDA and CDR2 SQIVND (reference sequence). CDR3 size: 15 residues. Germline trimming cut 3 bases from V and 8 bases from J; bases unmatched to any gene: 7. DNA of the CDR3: TGTGCCAGTAGTATTATGGGACAGGGAGACGAAAAACTGTTTTTT. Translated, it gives CASSIMGQGDEKLFF.

Written as DNA, the CDR3 is TGTGCCAGCAGTGAAGCGCGGCAGGATGGGACTTACACCTTC. Its translation is CASSEARQDGTYTF. The J gene is TRBJ1-2, the V gene TRBV6-1; TRBD1 is a possible D gene (5 bases). CDR3 length equals 14 residues. V was trimmed by 0 bases and J by 11 bases, leaving 16 bases between them. Per germline, CDR1 MNHNS and CDR2 SASEGT.

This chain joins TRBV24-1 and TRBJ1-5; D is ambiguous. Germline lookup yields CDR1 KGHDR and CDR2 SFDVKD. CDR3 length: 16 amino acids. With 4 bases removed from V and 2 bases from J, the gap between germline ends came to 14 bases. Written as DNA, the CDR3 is TGTGCCACCAGTGACTCGACTCAGTTCGGCAATCAGCCCCAGCATTTT. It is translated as CATSDSTQFGNQPQHF.

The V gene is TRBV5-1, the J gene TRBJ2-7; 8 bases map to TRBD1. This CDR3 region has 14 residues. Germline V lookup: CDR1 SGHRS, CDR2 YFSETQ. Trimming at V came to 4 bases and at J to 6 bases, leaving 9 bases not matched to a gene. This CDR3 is CASSIGQGVSEQYF. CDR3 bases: TGCGCCAGCAGCATAGGACAGGGCGTGAGCGAGCAGTACTTC.

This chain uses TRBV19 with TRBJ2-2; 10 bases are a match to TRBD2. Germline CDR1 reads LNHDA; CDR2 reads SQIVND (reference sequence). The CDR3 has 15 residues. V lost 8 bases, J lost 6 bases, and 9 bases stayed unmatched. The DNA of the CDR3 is TGTGCCAGTCGGAGGACTAGCGGCCTGGCCGGGGAGCTGTTTTTT. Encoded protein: CASRRTSGLAGELFF.

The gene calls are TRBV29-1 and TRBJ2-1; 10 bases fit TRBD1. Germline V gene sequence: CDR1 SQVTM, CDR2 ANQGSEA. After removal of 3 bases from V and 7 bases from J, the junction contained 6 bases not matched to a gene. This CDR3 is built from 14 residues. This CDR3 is CSVDRQGARNEQFF. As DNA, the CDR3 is TGCAGCGTTGATAGACAGGGGGCGCGGAATGAGCAGTTCTTC.